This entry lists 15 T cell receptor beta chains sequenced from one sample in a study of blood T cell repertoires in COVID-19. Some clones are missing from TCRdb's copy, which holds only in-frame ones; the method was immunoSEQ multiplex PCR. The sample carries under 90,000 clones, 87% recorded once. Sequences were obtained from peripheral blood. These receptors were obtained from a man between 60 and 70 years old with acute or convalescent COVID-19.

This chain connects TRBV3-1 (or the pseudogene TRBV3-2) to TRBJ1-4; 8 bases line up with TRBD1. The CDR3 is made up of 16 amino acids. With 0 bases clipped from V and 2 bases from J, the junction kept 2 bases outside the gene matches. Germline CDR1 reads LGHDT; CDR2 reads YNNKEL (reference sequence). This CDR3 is CASSQEDRATNEKLFF. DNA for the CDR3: TGTGCCAGCAGCCAAGAGGACAGGGCTACTAATGAAAAACTGTTTTTT.

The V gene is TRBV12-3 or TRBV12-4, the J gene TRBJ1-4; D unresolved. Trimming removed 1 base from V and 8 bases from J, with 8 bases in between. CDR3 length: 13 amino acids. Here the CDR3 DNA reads TGTGCCAGCAGTTTAGGAGCTTCCGAAAAACTGTTTTTT. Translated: CASSLGASEKLFF.

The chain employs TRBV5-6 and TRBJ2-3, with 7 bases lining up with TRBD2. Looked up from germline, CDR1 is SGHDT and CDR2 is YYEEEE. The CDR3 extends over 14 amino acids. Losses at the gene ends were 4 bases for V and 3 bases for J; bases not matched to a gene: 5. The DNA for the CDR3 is TGTGCCAGCAGCCCGGACGGGGGGACAGATACGCAGTATTTT. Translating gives CASSPDGGTDTQYF.

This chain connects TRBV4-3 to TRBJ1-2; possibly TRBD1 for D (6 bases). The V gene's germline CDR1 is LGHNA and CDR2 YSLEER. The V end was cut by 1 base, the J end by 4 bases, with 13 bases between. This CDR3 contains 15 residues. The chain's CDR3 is CASSQVQGGGYGYTF. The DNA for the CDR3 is TGCGCCAGCAGCCAAGTACAGGGAGGGGGCTATGGCTACACCTTC.

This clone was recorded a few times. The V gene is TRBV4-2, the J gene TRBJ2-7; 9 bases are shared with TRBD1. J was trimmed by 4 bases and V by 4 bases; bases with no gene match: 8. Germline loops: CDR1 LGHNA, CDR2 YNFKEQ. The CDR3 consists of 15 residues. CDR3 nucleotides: TGTGCCAGCAGCCCCCTAGGGGACAGGGCGTACGAGCAGTACTTC. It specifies CASSPLGDRAYEQYF.

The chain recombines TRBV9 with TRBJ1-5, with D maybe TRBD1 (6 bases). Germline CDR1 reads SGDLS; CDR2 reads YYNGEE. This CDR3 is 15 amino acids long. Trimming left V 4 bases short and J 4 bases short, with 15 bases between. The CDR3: CASSITDSANQPQHF. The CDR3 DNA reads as TGTGCCAGCAGCATAACGGACAGTGCTAATCAGCCCCAGCATTTT.

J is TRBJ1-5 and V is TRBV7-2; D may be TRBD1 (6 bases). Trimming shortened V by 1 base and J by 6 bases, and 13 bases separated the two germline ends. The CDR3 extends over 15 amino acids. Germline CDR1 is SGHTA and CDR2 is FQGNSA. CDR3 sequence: CASSLVDGGGQPQHF. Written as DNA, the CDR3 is TGTGCCAGCAGCTTAGTTGATGGGGGCGGTCAGCCCCAGCATTTT.

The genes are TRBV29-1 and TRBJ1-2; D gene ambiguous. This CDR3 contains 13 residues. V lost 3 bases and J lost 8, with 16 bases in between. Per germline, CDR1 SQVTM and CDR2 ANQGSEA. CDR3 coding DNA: TGCAGCGTTGAGGTTAGCAGCCGGCGCGGCTACACCTTC. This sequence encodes CSVEVSSRRGYTF.

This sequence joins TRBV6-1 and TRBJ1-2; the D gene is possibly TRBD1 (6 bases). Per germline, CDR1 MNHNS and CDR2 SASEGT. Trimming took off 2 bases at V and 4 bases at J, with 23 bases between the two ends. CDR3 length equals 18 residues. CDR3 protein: CASSERGSTTPKGYGYTF. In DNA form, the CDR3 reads TGTGCCAGCAGTGAAAGGGGGTCGACAACACCCAAGGGCTATGGCTACACCTTC.

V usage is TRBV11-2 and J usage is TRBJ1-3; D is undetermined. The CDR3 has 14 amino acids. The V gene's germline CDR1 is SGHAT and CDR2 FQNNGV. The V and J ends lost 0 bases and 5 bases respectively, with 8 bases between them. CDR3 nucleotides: TGTGCCAGCAGCTTAGAAGGCAGGAGAAACACCATATATTTT. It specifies CASSLEGRRNTIYF.

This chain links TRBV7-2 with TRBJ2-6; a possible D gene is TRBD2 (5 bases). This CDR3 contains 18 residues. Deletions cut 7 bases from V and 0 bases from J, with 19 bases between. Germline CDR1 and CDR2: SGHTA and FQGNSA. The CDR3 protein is CASTGLGIAISGANVLTF. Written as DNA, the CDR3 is TGTGCCAGCACCGGATTAGGGATAGCGATCTCTGGGGCCAACGTCCTGACTTTC.

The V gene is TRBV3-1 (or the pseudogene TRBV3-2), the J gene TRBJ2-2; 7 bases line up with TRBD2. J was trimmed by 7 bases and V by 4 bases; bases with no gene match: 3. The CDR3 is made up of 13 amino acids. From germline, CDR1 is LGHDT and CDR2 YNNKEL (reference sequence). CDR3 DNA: TGTGCCAGCAGCCGAAGGGAGGGCGGGGAGCTGTTTTTT. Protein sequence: CASSRREGGELFF.

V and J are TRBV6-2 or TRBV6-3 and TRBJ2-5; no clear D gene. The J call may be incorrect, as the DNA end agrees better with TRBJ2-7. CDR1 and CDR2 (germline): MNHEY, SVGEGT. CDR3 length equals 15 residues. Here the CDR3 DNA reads TGTGCCAGCAGTCCATTACGCGCTCTACCCTACGAGCAGTACTTC. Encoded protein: CASSPLRALPYEQYF.

The CDR3 nucleotides read TGTGCCAGCAGTTTCGGTAATTCACCCCTCCACTTT. Translated: CASSFGNSPLHF. The chain employs TRBV6-5 and TRBJ1-6; no reliable D call. Trimming stripped 4 bases from V and 6 bases from J, with 4 bases between. The length of the CDR3 is 12 residues. From germline, CDR1 is MNHEY and CDR2 SVGAGI.

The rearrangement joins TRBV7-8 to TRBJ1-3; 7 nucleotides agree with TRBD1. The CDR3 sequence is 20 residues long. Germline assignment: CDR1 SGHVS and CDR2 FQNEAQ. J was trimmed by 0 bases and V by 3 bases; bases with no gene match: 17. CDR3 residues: CASSLHQDRRKLDSGNTIYF. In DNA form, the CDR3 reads TGTGCCAGCAGCTTGCATCAGGACAGGCGCAAACTTGACTCTGGAAACACCATATATTTT.